Following are 5 T cell receptor beta chains from one sample sequenced in a study of shared clonotypes between healthy human individuals. Only in-frame clones appear in the TCRdb table, and some are missing; sequencing was by immunoSEQ multiplex PCR. The repertoire holds approximately 2.1 million clones, with over 90% as singletons. Material for sequencing was naive CD4+ T cells from PBMCs. The sample's subset: CD45RA+ positively selected. The receptor set was obtained from a man between 18 and 29 years old in good health. Some clones in this sample may be carry-over from other donors' samples.

The chain uses TRBV4-3 and TRBJ1-2; 7 nucleotides line up with TRBD1. Germline CDR1 is LGHNA and CDR2 is YSLEER. The V and J ends lost 3 bases and 1 base, in that order; junction bases with no gene match: 11. The CDR3 is 17 residues long. CDR3 DNA sequence: TGCGCCAGCAGCCAGTCGCCTACAGGGGCCGGTAACTATGGCTACACCTTC. This codes for CASSQSPTGAGNYGYTF.

The gene calls are TRBV19 and TRBJ2-7; 10 nucleotides align to TRBD2. Looked up from germline, CDR1 is LNHDA and CDR2 is SQIVND (reference sequence). This CDR3 has 14 amino acids. V lost 2 bases to trimming and J lost 6 bases; unmatched junction nucleotides: 4. The CDR3 sequence is CASSILAGEGEQYF. For the CDR3, the DNA is TGTGCCAGTAGTATACTAGCGGGAGAGGGCGAGCAGTACTTC.

This sequence joins TRBV5-6 and TRBJ1-1; TRBD1 aligns across 8 bases. Trimming took 1 base from V and 5 from J; bases not matched to a gene: 7. Germline-derived CDR1 and CDR2 are SGHDT and YYEEEE. The CDR3 runs to 15 residues. CDR3 amino acids: CASSLLQGVQTEAFF. CDR3 sequence (DNA): TGTGCCAGCAGCTTGTTACAGGGGGTTCAGACTGAAGCTTTCTTT.

The J gene is TRBJ2-5, the V gene TRBV11-2, with a tentative D call TRBD1 (5 bases). Trimming removed 5 bases from V and 5 bases from J, with 9 bases in between. The CDR3 extends over 12 amino acids. Germline V gives CDR1 SGHAT, CDR2 FQNNGV. This chain's CDR3 is CASSNRWETQYF. CDR3 in DNA: TGTGCCAGCAGCAACAGGTGGGAGACCCAGTACTTC.

This chain uses TRBV6-1 with TRBJ2-6; 7 nucleotides match TRBD2. J gave up 3 bases and V 7 bases, and 3 bases lay outside the gene matches. This CDR3 region has 14 residues. Germline loops: CDR1 MNHNS, CDR2 SASEGT. CDR3: CASIPGGGANVLTF. The CDR3 DNA follows: TGTGCCAGCATCCCGGGAGGTGGGGCCAACGTCCTGACTTTC.